The source of this T cell receptor (beta chain) is a study of control samples from healthy donors and cancer patients (dated by TCRdb to 2020 to 2021). CDR1 is given as MGHRA and CDR2 as YSYEKL, both from the germline V gene. V was cut back by 1 base and J by 5 bases, leaving a gap of 8 bases between them. Its CDR3 holds 13 amino acids, cysteine through phenylalanine. The retained sequence is limited to the CDR3, 39 bases, with the frame set at the first base. Libraries were built with the immunoSEQ multiplex PCR assay. Drawn from immuneACCESS, this table holds only the in-frame rearrangements with V and J called that TCRdb kept. Clones are partly lost; checked studies trace under half to an unresolved V gene and leave the rest unexplained. Present in this sample are over 150,000 clones, more than 90% of which were seen just once. The ten largest make up 2% of the sample. A note on this clone: Its specific antigen is unknown. No much larger clonotype is one base removed from it; base qualities were not supplied.

This sequence was found in a middle-aged woman in good health. The chain is assembled from TRBV4-1 and TRBJ1-2; too little of a D gene remains to name it. Sample: blood. The DNA is as follows: TGCGCCAGCAGCCAAGTTGGAGATTATGGCTACACCTTC. This encodes CASSQVGDYGYTF.